This entry is about one T cell receptor beta chain. The antigen is not known. A second 7 to 11 cycle PCR used barcoded and J-beta primers. TCRdb re-called the 5' RACE reads with MiXCR, one entry per CDR3 protein. The data contain about 650,000 distinct CDR3 sequences, around 32% of them seen just once; the ten biggest clones take up approximately 15%. Individuals who donated were healthy Caucasians from Russia aged roughly 6 to 95. The germline V gene has CDR1 DFQATT and CDR2 SNEGSKA (reference sequence). The CDR3 loop spans 16 amino acids. V lost 3 bases to trimming and J lost 7 bases, with 22 bases between them. The record originates from a study of blood T cells in healthy people across ages. Study-level points and caveats: The study found more naive CD4+ cells and higher diversity in long-lived than aged donors. With age, beta diversity per million T cells declined roughly linearly, significantly by 30 to 50.

Material for sequencing was blood. The sequence came from an elderly woman in good health. V is TRBV20-1 and J is TRBJ2-1; D might be TRBD1 (6 bases). DNA for the CDR3: TGCAGTGCTAGTCCCCTTACTAGAGGGGGAAATAATGAGCAGTTCTTC. Amino acid sequence: CSASPLTRGGNNEQFF.